Listed here are 2 T cell receptor beta chains from one sample, sequenced in a study of T cell repertoires in cytomegalovirus infection. TCRdb analysed the reads with MiXCR anew, one entry per CDR3 protein. This sample has about 200,000 distinct CDR3 sequences, with roughly 9% found just once. The material sequenced was PBMCs. Receptors were obtained from a human donor in good health (CMV status not recorded). Some clones in this sample may be carry-over from other donors' samples.

This clonotype appeared many times. One end of the junction fails to match germline, which may point to a read error. V gene TRBV7-7 combines with J gene TRBJ2-7, with TRBD1 identical over 8 bases. This CDR3 comprises 13 residues. CDR1 is SSHAT, CDR2 FNYEAQ, per germline (reference sequence). The CDR3 DNA sequence: TGTGCTAGCAGCCGGGACAGGTTCGGCGAGCAGTACTTC. Amino acid sequence: CASSRDRFGEQYF.

By sample share, this clonotype is medium-sized. V is TRBV27 and J is TRBJ1-5; 8 bases agree with TRBD1. V was pared by 5 bases and J by 5 bases, with 11 bases of the junction left unmatched. The CDR3 covers 16 residues. The germline CDR1 and CDR2 sequences are MNHEY and SMNVEV (reference sequence). CDR3 DNA sequence: TGTGCCAGCAGTGAAACGGGGACAGGAGTAGATCAGCCCCAGCATTTT. This codes for CASSETGTGVDQPQHF.